This TCR beta chain was found in a study of blood T cell repertoires in COVID-19. Study background: Acute-phase and convalescent COVID-19 samples originated in the United States, Italy and Spain. PBMCs, B-cell-depleted T cells, or T cells provided the cDNA or gDNA that made up the material.

In the original processing: The assay estimated nucleated cells by amplifying reference gene primers. Assay: immunoSEQ multiplex PCR; the TCRdb copy retains only in-frame clones and omits some. Clonal size and the V and J genes are those of that table, whereas D and trimming came from the DNA. The sample records 120,000 to 150,000 clones, around four fifths being singletons. This clone was detected a few times. The sequencing sample was made of peripheral blood. The receptor's source is a human donor in a cohort sampled during active COVID-19.

CDR3 nucleotide sequence: TGTGCCAGCACTCAGCGGGGAACCAATGAGCAGTTCTTC. It codes for CASTQRGTNEQFF. The chain has TRBV6-5 and TRBJ2-1; 7 nucleotides line up with TRBD2. From germline, CDR1 is MNHEY and CDR2 SVGAGI. V shed 7 bases and J 6 bases; nucleotides not matched to a gene: 6. This CDR3 has 13 amino acids.